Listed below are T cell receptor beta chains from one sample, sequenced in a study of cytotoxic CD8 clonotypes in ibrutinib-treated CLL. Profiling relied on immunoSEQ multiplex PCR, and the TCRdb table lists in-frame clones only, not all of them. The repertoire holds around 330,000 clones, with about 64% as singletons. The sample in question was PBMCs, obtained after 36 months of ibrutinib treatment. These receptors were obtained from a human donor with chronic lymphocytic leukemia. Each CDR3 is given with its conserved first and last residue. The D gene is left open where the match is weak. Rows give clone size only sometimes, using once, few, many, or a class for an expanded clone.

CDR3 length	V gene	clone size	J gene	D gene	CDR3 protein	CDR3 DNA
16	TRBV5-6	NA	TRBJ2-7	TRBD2	CASSSDPLAGAYEQYF	TGTGCCAGCAGCTCAGACCCCCTAGCGGGAGCGTACGAGCAGTACTTC
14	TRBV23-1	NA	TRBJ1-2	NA	CASPLRVANYGYTF	TGCGCCAGCCCACTCCGAGTGGCTAACTATGGCTACACCTTC
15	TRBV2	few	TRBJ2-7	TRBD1	CASSKTGGAHYEQYF	TGTGCCAGCAGCAAGACAGGGGGCGCACACTACGAGCAGTACTTC
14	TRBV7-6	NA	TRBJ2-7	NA	CASSDTGFSNEQYF	TGTGCCAGCAGCGATACAGGGTTTTCAAACGAGCAGTACTTC
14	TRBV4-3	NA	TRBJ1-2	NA	CASSQEWADYGYTF	TGCGCCAGCAGCCAAGAGTGGGCGGACTATGGCTACACCTTC
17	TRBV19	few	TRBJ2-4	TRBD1	CASSRYQGASDKNIQYF	TGTGCCAGTAGTAGATATCAGGGGGCTTCGGACAAAAACATTCAGTACTTC
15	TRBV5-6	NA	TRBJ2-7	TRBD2	CASSLLREKGYEQYF	TGTGCCAGCAGCTTGTTGCGGGAGAAGGGCTACGAGCAGTACTTC
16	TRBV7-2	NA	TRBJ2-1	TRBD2	CASSFSGRAFYNEQFF	TGTGCCAGCAGTTTTAGCGGGAGGGCCTTTTACAATGAGCAGTTCTTC
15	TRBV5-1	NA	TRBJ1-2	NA	CASSLAVGSNYGYTF	TGCGCCAGCAGCTTGGCAGTGGGCTCTAACTATGGCTACACCTTC
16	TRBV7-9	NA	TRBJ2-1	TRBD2	CASSSIAGGTHNEQFF	TGTGCCAGCAGCTCGATAGCGGGAGGGACCCACAATGAGCAGTTCTTC
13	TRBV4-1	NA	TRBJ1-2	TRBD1	CATASGGDYGYTF	TGCGCCACCGCCTCAGGGGGGGACTATGGCTACACCTTC
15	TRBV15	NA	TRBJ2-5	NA	CATSRDYEGIETQYF	TGTGCCACCAGCAGAGATTATGAGGGTATCGAGACCCAGTACTTC
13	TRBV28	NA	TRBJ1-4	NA	CASSTGPGSVMFF	TGTGCCAGCAGTACCGGTCCCGGCAGCGTCATGTTTTTT
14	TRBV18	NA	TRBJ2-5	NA	CASSPQGPSGTQYF	TGTGCCAGCTCACCACAAGGACCTTCAGGGACCCAGTACTTC
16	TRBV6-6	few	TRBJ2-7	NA	CASSYGGGGWTYEQYF	TGTGCCAGCAGTTACGGAGGGGGCGGGTGGACCTACGAGCAGTACTTC
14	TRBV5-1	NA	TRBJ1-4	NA	CASSQGLRNEKLFF	TGCGCCAGCAGCCAAGGTCTGCGTAATGAAAAACTGTTTTTT
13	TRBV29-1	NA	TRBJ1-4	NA	CSAFGQSNEKLFF	TGCAGCGCCTTCGGACAGTCTAATGAAAAACTGTTTTTT
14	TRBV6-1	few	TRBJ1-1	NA	CASSEWADNTEAFF	TGTGCCAGCAGTGAATGGGCAGATAACACTGAAGCTTTCTTT
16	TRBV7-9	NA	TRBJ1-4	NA	CASSSGARRFHEKLFF	TGTGCCAGCAGCTCAGGCGCGCGAAGGTTCCACGAAAAACTGTTTTTT
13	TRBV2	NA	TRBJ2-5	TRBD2	CAGTSGRGETQYF	TGTGCCGGAACTAGCGGGAGGGGAGAGACCCAGTACTTC
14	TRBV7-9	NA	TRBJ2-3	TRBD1	CASRKQGGTDTQYF	TGTGCCAGCAGGAAACAGGGGGGCACAGATACGCAGTATTTT
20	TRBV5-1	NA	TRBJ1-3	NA	CASSLADRQSKFHSGNTIYF	TGCGCCAGCAGCTTGGCGGACCGGCAGTCGAAGTTCCACTCCGGAAACACCATATATTTT
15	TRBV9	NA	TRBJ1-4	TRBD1	CASSLFQGANEKLFF	TGTGCCAGCAGCCTTTTCCAGGGGGCGAATGAAAAACTGTTTTTT
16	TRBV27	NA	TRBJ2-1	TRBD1	CASRVRPGGGYNEQFF	TGTGCCAGCAGGGTCCGACCAGGGGGCGGATACAATGAGCAGTTCTTC